This T cell receptor (beta chain) was obtained from a study of T cell responses to AZD1222 COVID-19 vaccine. Sequencing was performed with immunoSEQ multiplex PCR; in TCRdb, only in-frame clones are kept and a portion is missing. The sample lists around 120,000 clones; 65% to 90% were seen once. Germline CDR1 and CDR2: SNHLY and FYNNEI. The CDR3 spans 16 residues. With 3 bases clipped from V and 6 bases from J, the junction kept 6 bases outside the gene matches. The sequencing used peripheral blood, collected 28 days after the second AZD1222 dose. This clonotype was sampled from an adult who received the AZD1222 COVID-19 vaccine. V usage is TRBV2 and J usage is TRBJ1-6, with TRBD1 matching over 9 bases. In DNA form, the CDR3 reads TGTGCCAGCAGTGAGAGGGGGACAGGGACTAATTCACCCCTCCACTTT. Translation: CASSERGTGTNSPLHF.